These T cell receptor beta chains were read from a single sample in a study of shared clonotypes between healthy human individuals. The assay was immunoSEQ multiplex PCR, and TCRdb's table has in-frame clones only and misses some. The sample lists roughly 2 million clones; 85% to 95% were seen once. The material sequenced was naive CD4+ T cells sorted from blood. Every receptor here comes from a man in his late teens or twenties in good health. The CDR3 runs from the conserved cysteine through the conserved F or W. Each record gives: D gene, J gene, V gene, clone size, CDR3 protein, CDR3 DNA. D genes are given only for firm matches. Rows give clone size only sometimes, using once, few, many, or a class for an expanded clone.

d_call: NA
j_call: TRBJ1-1
v_call: TRBV27
clone_size: NA
cdr3_aa: CASSGFSQAFF
cdr3_nt: TGTGCCAGCAGCGGTTTTAGTCAGGCTTTCTTT

d_call: NA
j_call: TRBJ1-6
v_call: TRBV30
clone_size: NA
cdr3_aa: CAVGEYNSPLHF
cdr3_nt: TGTGCCGTAGGCGAATATAATTCACCCCTCCACTTT

d_call: TRBD2
j_call: TRBJ2-5
v_call: TRBV30
clone_size: NA
cdr3_aa: CARRELAGVSETQYF
cdr3_nt: TGTGCACGTCGGGAGCTAGCGGGAGTAAGTGAGACCCAGTACTTC

d_call: NA
j_call: TRBJ1-2
v_call: TRBV5-4
clone_size: NA
cdr3_aa: CASSAPGLLGGYTF
cdr3_nt: TGTGCCAGCAGCGCACCGGGATTACTGGGTGGCTACACCTTC

d_call: NA
j_call: TRBJ2-7
v_call: TRBV18
clone_size: once
cdr3_aa: CASSPAGASYEQYF
cdr3_nt: TGTGCCAGCTCACCGGCAGGAGCCTCCTACGAGCAGTACTTC

d_call: TRBD1
j_call: TRBJ2-7
v_call: TRBV11-1
clone_size: NA
cdr3_aa: CASSRDRAEQYF
cdr3_nt: TGTGCCAGCAGCCGGGACAGGGCCGAGCAGTACTTC

d_call: NA
j_call: TRBJ2-5
v_call: TRBV28
clone_size: NA
cdr3_aa: CASSLLGGTQYF
cdr3_nt: TGTGCCAGCAGTTTATTAGGCGGGACCCAGTACTTC

d_call: NA
j_call: TRBJ1-6
v_call: TRBV19
clone_size: NA
cdr3_aa: CASSIGPSVRHSPLHF
cdr3_nt: TGTGCCAGTAGTATAGGACCATCGGTAAGACATTCACCCCTCCACTTT

d_call: NA
j_call: TRBJ1-1
v_call: TRBV6-6
clone_size: NA
cdr3_aa: CASSLDGRAEAFF
cdr3_nt: TGTGCCAGCAGTTTGGATGGGCGGGCTGAAGCTTTCTTT

d_call: NA
j_call: TRBJ2-7
v_call: TRBV2
clone_size: NA
cdr3_aa: CASSPGHLYEQYF
cdr3_nt: TGTGCCAGCAGCCCGGGACACCTCTACGAGCAGTACTTC

d_call: NA
j_call: TRBJ1-3
v_call: TRBV10-1
clone_size: NA
cdr3_aa: CASSRGGADGNTIYF
cdr3_nt: TGCGCCAGCAGCCGAGGGGGGGCTGATGGAAACACCATATATTTT

d_call: TRBD1
j_call: TRBJ1-2
v_call: TRBV27
clone_size: NA
cdr3_aa: CASSYRGANYGYTF
cdr3_nt: TGTGCCAGCAGTTACAGGGGCGCTAACTATGGCTACACCTTC

d_call: NA
j_call: TRBJ2-5
v_call: TRBV21-1
clone_size: NA
cdr3_aa: CASSLASSGGGQETQYF
cdr3_nt: TGTGCCAGCAGTCTAGCCTCTAGCGGGGGGGGCCAAGAGACCCAGTACTTC

d_call: NA
j_call: TRBJ1-2
v_call: TRBV6-5
clone_size: NA
cdr3_aa: CASSYRGKGYGYTF
cdr3_nt: TGTGCCAGCAGTTACAGGGGGAAAGGCTATGGCTACACCTTC

d_call: NA
j_call: TRBJ2-3
v_call: TRBV6-1
clone_size: NA
cdr3_aa: CASSAQGLISTDTQYF
cdr3_nt: TGTGCCAGCAGTGCCCAGGGGCTAATTAGCACAGATACGCAGTATTTT

d_call: TRBD1
j_call: TRBJ2-7
v_call: TRBV7-2
clone_size: NA
cdr3_aa: CASSLGGWYRGSLEQYF
cdr3_nt: TGTGCCAGCAGCTTAGGGGGATGGTACAGGGGCAGTCTCGAGCAGTACTTC

d_call: NA
j_call: TRBJ2-2
v_call: TRBV5-8
clone_size: NA
cdr3_aa: CASSLLSSATGELFF
cdr3_nt: TGTGCCAGCAGCTTGTTATCCAGTGCCACCGGGGAGCTGTTTTTT

d_call: TRBD2
j_call: TRBJ2-3
v_call: TRBV7-6
clone_size: NA
cdr3_aa: CASSLRAGGSTDTQYF
cdr3_nt: TGTGCCAGCAGCTTACGGGCGGGAGGTTCCACAGATACGCAGTATTTT

d_call: NA
j_call: TRBJ2-2
v_call: TRBV7-8
clone_size: NA
cdr3_aa: CASSLIVGGVGELFF
cdr3_nt: TGTGCCAGCAGCCTCATTGTTGGCGGCGTCGGGGAGCTGTTTTTT

d_call: TRBD1
j_call: TRBJ2-7
v_call: TRBV6-1
clone_size: NA
cdr3_aa: CASGQGYEQYF
cdr3_nt: TGTGCCAGCGGACAGGGCTACGAGCAGTACTTC

d_call: NA
j_call: TRBJ2-7
v_call: TRBV7-9
clone_size: NA
cdr3_aa: CASSRTDSYEQYF
cdr3_nt: TGTGCCAGCTCCCGGACGGACTCCTACGAGCAGTACTTC

d_call: NA
j_call: TRBJ2-3
v_call: TRBV6-1
clone_size: NA
cdr3_aa: CASSESRSTDTQYF
cdr3_nt: TGTGCCAGCAGTGAATCCCGGAGTACAGATACGCAGTATTTT

d_call: TRBD2
j_call: TRBJ2-2
v_call: TRBV7-9
clone_size: NA
cdr3_aa: CASSLAGGGSTGELFF
cdr3_nt: TGTGCCAGCAGCCTAGCGGGAGGAGGGAGTACCGGGGAGCTGTTTTTT

d_call: TRBD2
j_call: TRBJ2-3
v_call: TRBV6-1
clone_size: NA
cdr3_aa: CASSRSGITDTQYF
cdr3_nt: TGTGCCAGCAGTAGAAGCGGGATCACAGATACGCAGTATTTT

d_call: TRBD1
j_call: TRBJ2-3
v_call: TRBV6-5
clone_size: NA
cdr3_aa: CASSRDRSTDTQYF
cdr3_nt: TGTGCCAGCAGTCGGGACAGGAGCACAGATACGCAGTATTTT

d_call: NA
j_call: TRBJ2-1
v_call: TRBV9
clone_size: NA
cdr3_aa: CASSSSNEQFF
cdr3_nt: TGTGCCAGCAGCTCATCAAATGAGCAGTTCTTC

d_call: NA
j_call: TRBJ2-1
v_call: TRBV27
clone_size: NA
cdr3_aa: CASSFWGREQFF
cdr3_nt: TGTGCCAGCAGTTTTTGGGGGAGGGAGCAGTTCTTC

d_call: NA
j_call: TRBJ1-2
v_call: TRBV5-4
clone_size: NA
cdr3_aa: CASSSPWGNYGYTF
cdr3_nt: TGTGCCAGCAGCTCTCCCTGGGGGAACTATGGCTACACCTTC

d_call: TRBD1
j_call: TRBJ2-5
v_call: TRBV7-2
clone_size: NA
cdr3_aa: CASRSTGGGPRGTQYF
cdr3_nt: TGTGCCAGCAGGTCGACAGGGGGAGGTCCGAGAGGGACCCAGTACTTC

d_call: NA
j_call: TRBJ1-4
v_call: TRBV6-6
clone_size: NA
cdr3_aa: CASSYIEGEKLFF
cdr3_nt: TGTGCCAGCAGTTACATCGAGGGGGAAAAACTGTTTTTT

d_call: NA
j_call: TRBJ2-2
v_call: TRBV10-1
clone_size: NA
cdr3_aa: CASSDGSTGELFF
cdr3_nt: TGCGCCAGCAGCGACGGGAGTACCGGGGAGCTGTTTTTT

d_call: NA
j_call: TRBJ1-1
v_call: TRBV19
clone_size: NA
cdr3_aa: CARMDRGGTEAFF
cdr3_nt: TGTGCCAGGATGGATCGAGGTGGCACTGAAGCTTTCTTT

d_call: TRBD2
j_call: TRBJ2-5
v_call: TRBV4-2
clone_size: NA
cdr3_aa: CASSQEGLEETQYF
cdr3_nt: TGTGCCAGCAGCCAAGAGGGACTAGAAGAGACCCAGTACTTC

d_call: NA
j_call: TRBJ2-3
v_call: TRBV6-1
clone_size: NA
cdr3_aa: CASSLNARATDTQYF
cdr3_nt: TGTGCCAGCAGTCTTAACGCGCGGGCGACAGATACGCAGTATTTT

d_call: TRBD2
j_call: TRBJ2-3
v_call: TRBV5-1
clone_size: NA
cdr3_aa: CASSLTSGRADTQYF
cdr3_nt: TGCGCCAGCAGCTTGACTAGCGGGAGGGCAGATACGCAGTATTTT

d_call: NA
j_call: TRBJ2-7
v_call: TRBV9
clone_size: NA
cdr3_aa: CASSVAPGNDYEQYF
cdr3_nt: TGTGCCAGCAGCGTAGCTCCCGGGAACGACTACGAGCAGTACTTC

d_call: NA
j_call: TRBJ2-2
v_call: TRBV21-1
clone_size: NA
cdr3_aa: CASSKVFSGRAIGELFF
cdr3_nt: TGTGCCAGCAGCAAAGTTTTTAGCGGGAGGGCCATCGGGGAGCTGTTTTTT

d_call: TRBD1
j_call: TRBJ1-2
v_call: TRBV11-2
clone_size: NA
cdr3_aa: CASSAQTGESVGYTF
cdr3_nt: TGTGCCAGCAGCGCACAGACAGGGGAAAGCGTAGGCTACACCTTC

d_call: NA
j_call: TRBJ2-4
v_call: TRBV6-1
clone_size: NA
cdr3_aa: CASSEMGDIQYF
cdr3_nt: TGTGCCAGCAGTGAAATGGGGGACATTCAGTACTTC

d_call: NA
j_call: TRBJ2-3
v_call: TRBV7-2
clone_size: NA
cdr3_aa: CASSPSTGTDTQYF
cdr3_nt: TGTGCCAGCAGCCCTAGCACCGGCACAGATACGCAGTATTTT

d_call: NA
j_call: TRBJ1-1
v_call: TRBV7-2
clone_size: NA
cdr3_aa: CASSPRGGSVGAFF
cdr3_nt: TGTGCCAGCAGCCCCCGCGGGGGGTCGGTGGGGGCTTTCTTT

d_call: TRBD2
j_call: TRBJ2-1
v_call: TRBV19
clone_size: NA
cdr3_aa: CATRSPPGGYNEQFF
cdr3_nt: TGTGCCACTAGATCCCCTCCGGGGGGGTACAATGAGCAGTTCTTC

d_call: NA
j_call: TRBJ1-5
v_call: TRBV28
clone_size: once
cdr3_aa: CASSLDRTNQPQHF
cdr3_nt: TGTGCCAGCAGTTTAGACAGGACGAATCAGCCCCAGCATTTT

d_call: NA
j_call: TRBJ1-5
v_call: TRBV14
clone_size: once
cdr3_aa: CASSQGAGQPQHF
cdr3_nt: TGTGCCAGCAGCCAAGGGGCCGGTCAGCCCCAGCATTTT

d_call: TRBD1
j_call: TRBJ1-5
v_call: TRBV7-8
clone_size: NA
cdr3_aa: CASSGRPGTGDSNQPQHF
cdr3_nt: TGTGCCAGCAGCGGGCGACCCGGGACAGGGGATAGCAATCAGCCCCAGCATTTT

d_call: TRBD2
j_call: TRBJ2-1
v_call: TRBV10-3
clone_size: NA
cdr3_aa: CAISGSGGGGNEQFF
cdr3_nt: TGTGCCATCAGTGGATCTGGCGGGGGAGGAAATGAGCAGTTCTTC

d_call: NA
j_call: TRBJ1-5
v_call: TRBV19
clone_size: NA
cdr3_aa: CASSLGSVNQPQHF
cdr3_nt: TGTGCCAGTAGTCTTGGGTCGGTCAATCAGCCCCAGCATTTT

d_call: NA
j_call: TRBJ2-2
v_call: TRBV6-5
clone_size: NA
cdr3_aa: CASTPGQLATGELFF
cdr3_nt: TGTGCCAGCACCCCAGGGCAGCTGGCAACCGGGGAGCTGTTTTTT

d_call: NA
j_call: TRBJ2-3
v_call: TRBV7-7
clone_size: NA
cdr3_aa: CASSSAGPDTQYF
cdr3_nt: TGTGCTAGCAGCTCCGCTGGTCCAGATACGCAGTATTTT

d_call: NA
j_call: TRBJ1-1
v_call: TRBV5-1
clone_size: NA
cdr3_aa: CASSSTDRNTEAFF
cdr3_nt: TGCGCCAGCAGCTCCACAGACCGGAACACTGAAGCTTTCTTT